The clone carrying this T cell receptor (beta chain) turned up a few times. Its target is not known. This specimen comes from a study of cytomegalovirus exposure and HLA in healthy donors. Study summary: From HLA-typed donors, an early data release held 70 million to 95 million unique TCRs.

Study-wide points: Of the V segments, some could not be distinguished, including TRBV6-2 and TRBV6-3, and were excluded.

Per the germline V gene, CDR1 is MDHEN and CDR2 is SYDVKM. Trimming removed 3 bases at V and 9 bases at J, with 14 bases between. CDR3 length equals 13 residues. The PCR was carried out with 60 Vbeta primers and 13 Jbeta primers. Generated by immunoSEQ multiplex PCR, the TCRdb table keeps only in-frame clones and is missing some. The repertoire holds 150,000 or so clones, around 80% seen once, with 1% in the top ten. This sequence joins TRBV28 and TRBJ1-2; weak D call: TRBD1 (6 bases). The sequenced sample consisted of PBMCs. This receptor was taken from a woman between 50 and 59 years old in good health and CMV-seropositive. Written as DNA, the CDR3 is TGTGCCAGCAGTTTTACAGGGAGTAAAAGCTACACCTTC. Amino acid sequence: CASSFTGSKSYTF.